These 9 T cell receptor beta chains originate from one sample sequenced in a study of T cell repertoires in cytomegalovirus infection. TCRdb re-derived calls from the reads in MiXCR, one entry per CDR3 protein. Among roughly 230,000 distinct CDR3 sequences listed, roughly 22% were seen once. Sequencing input: CD8+ T cells from PBMCs. The receptors originated from a human donor in good health (CMV status not recorded). Some clones in this sample may be carry-over from other donors' samples.

At least ten counts were recorded for this clonotype. The chain joins TRBV7-6 to TRBJ2-3, with a tentative D call TRBD1 (6 bases). The germline V and J ends were trimmed by 3 bases and 5 bases, with 18 bases remaining between them. The CDR3 runs to 16 residues. The germline CDR1 and CDR2 sequences are SGHVS and FNYEAQ. CDR3 region: CASSLKTGLMKDTQYF. The CDR3 nucleotides are TGTGCCAGCAGCTTGAAAACAGGGTTGATGAAAGATACGCAGTATTTT.

This clonotype was recorded at least ten times. The rearrangement joins TRBV20-1 to TRBJ1-1; D perhaps matches TRBD1 (5 bases). Trimming took off 7 bases at V and 0 bases at J, with 12 bases between the two ends. CDR1 is DFQATT, CDR2 SNEGSKA, per germline (reference sequence). The CDR3 spans 13 residues. CDR3: CSGTGRMNTEAFF. Written as DNA, the CDR3 is TGCAGTGGGACGGGACGGATGAACACTGAAGCTTTCTTT.

This chain links TRBV6-5 with TRBJ2-1, with 11 positions matching TRBD2. The CDR3 is made up of 17 amino acids. Germline values: CDR1 MNHEY, CDR2 SVGAGI. Trimming took 8 bases from V and 5 from J; bases not matched to a gene: 14. Here the CDR3 reads CASGPGVSGGADNEQFF. DNA for the CDR3: TGTGCCAGCGGTCCGGGGGTTAGCGGGGGGGCTGACAATGAGCAGTTCTTC.

This clonotype was recorded at least ten times. The gene calls are TRBV12-3 or TRBV12-4 and TRBJ2-1, with D maybe TRBD1 (6 bases). The CDR3 totals 13 residues. Trimming pared 4 bases from V and 10 bases from J, leaving 14 bases between. For the CDR3, the DNA is TGTGCCAGCAGTTCCCCAGGGGTTGGAGAGCAGTTCTTC. Encoded protein: CASSSPGVGEQFF.

V usage is TRBV20-1 and J usage is TRBJ2-7; D may be TRBD1 or TRBD2 (6 bases each). The CDR3 is 15 residues long. Trimming pared 4 bases from V and 2 bases from J, leaving 18 bases between. Per germline, CDR1 DFQATT and CDR2 SNEGSKA (reference sequence). CDR3 sequence reads: CSATGVWGATYEQYF. DNA of the CDR3: TGCAGTGCTACCGGGGTATGGGGGGCCACCTACGAGCAGTACTTC.

This clonotype was detected a few times. This chain links TRBV20-1 with TRBJ1-1, with D unresolved. The CDR3 contains 15 residues. The germline V and J ends were trimmed by 0 bases and 7 bases, with 18 bases remaining between them. CDR1 DFQATT and CDR2 SNEGSKA come from the germline V gene (reference sequence). This CDR3 is CSARDLGGKYGEAFF. The CDR3 bases are TGCAGTGCTAGAGATCTCGGAGGGAAGTACGGTGAAGCTTTCTTT.

This chain links TRBV20-1 with TRBJ1-2; no clear D. Germline V gene sequence: CDR1 DFQATT, CDR2 SNEGSKA (reference sequence). The CDR3 has 11 amino acids. Trimming removed 0 bases from V and 4 bases from J, with 3 bases in between. This chain's CDR3 is CSARETYGYTF. The CDR3 bases are TGCAGTGCTAGAGAGACCTATGGCTACACCTTC.

This chain joins TRBV7-6 and TRBJ2-3; TRBD2 might be the D (6 bases). V was shortened by 1 base and J by 4 bases, with 12 bases between the two germline ends. Germline CDR1 and CDR2: SGHVS and FNYEAQ. The CDR3 contains 15 residues. The CDR3 region has the DNA TGTGCCAGCAGCTTAGGTCGCGGGGCTGCAGATACGCAGTATTTT. Translating it yields CASSLGRGAADTQYF.

This clonotype was counted ten times or more. The genes are TRBV28 and TRBJ2-7, with 8 bases aligning to TRBD1. In germline, CDR1 is MDHEN, CDR2 SYDVKM. There are 15 residues in the CDR3. The J segment lost 1 base and the V segment lost 6 bases, leaving 8 bases of the junction unmatched. CDR3 region: CASRAPGTGSYEQYF. In nucleotides, the CDR3 is TGTGCCAGCAGGGCTCCCGGGACAGGATCCTACGAGCAGTACTTC.